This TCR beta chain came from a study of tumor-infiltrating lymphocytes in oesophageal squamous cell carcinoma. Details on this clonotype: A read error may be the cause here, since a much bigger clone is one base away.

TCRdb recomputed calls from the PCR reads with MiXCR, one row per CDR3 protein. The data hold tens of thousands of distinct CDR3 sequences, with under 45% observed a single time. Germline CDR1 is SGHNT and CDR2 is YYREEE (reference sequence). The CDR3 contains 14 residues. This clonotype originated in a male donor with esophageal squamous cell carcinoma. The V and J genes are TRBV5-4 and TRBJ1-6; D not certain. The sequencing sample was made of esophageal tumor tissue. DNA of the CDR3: TGTGCCAGCAGCTTGGCCATCGGTAATTCACCCCCCCACTTT. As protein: CASSLAIGNSPPHF.